This T cell receptor beta chain was identified during a study of beta chain features in type 1 diabetes (dated by TCRdb to the late 2010s). Notes on the research overall: Mean age, gender distribution, total cell number and subset yield were not different between patients and healthy donors. The study compared TCRB repertoires of sorted circulating CD4+ T cell subsets between recently diagnosed type 1 diabetes patients and matched healthy donors. A total of 90 million to 130 million sorted cells were examined across all samples, and a strong correlation was observed between cell number per subset and RNA yield. Regulatory and stem cell-like memory subsets were obtained from only 8 patients and roughly eight healthy donors, while naive and central memory subsets were obtained from all 28 donors. Results the study describes overall, beyond this receptor: Naive, central memory and regulatory TCRB repertoires appeared to be more alike among patients than among healthy donors. A moderate but significant shortening of TCRB CDR3 length was observed in type 1 diabetes patients in all four CD4+ subsets. Shorter templates might be favored by PCR, yet because patient and control samples were amplified and corrected together, any such skew would affect both groups equally. Sequencing cDNA rather than genomic DNA could over-represent highly expressing activated cells, although activation and CD3 levels did not differ between groups. Because small numbers of individuals were included in the HLA sub-analyses, any influence of HLA type on TCRB rearrangement was left unresolved. At VDJ recombination sites, patients with type 1 diabetes made fewer insertions and deleted more nucleotides, a pattern implying thymic rearrangement abnormalities.

Each donor gave one peripheral blood draw, averaging around 0.11 L, which was collected into heparinised tubes. A BD FACSAria II and a panel including CD45RO, CCR7, CD25, CD127, CD95 and CD27 were used to sort naive, central memory, regulatory and stem cell-like memory CD4+ T cells. All sorted populations exceeded 95% purity. Right away, PBMCs were isolated by Lymphoprep density gradient centrifugation and were stained directly, with no culture step. So that batch effects would be minimized, each experiment stained and sorted samples in pairs, pairing one healthy donor with one patient. The High Capacity cDNA Reverse Transcription Kit was used to reverse transcribe all of the isolated RNA, meaning that expressed TCRB transcripts were what got sequenced. Deep immunoSEQ sequencing was performed on naive, central memory and regulatory T cell samples, with an average of roughly 3.5 million total reads per sample. Sorted cells were lysed in RLT buffer and RNA was extracted with DNase-treated RNeasy Micro or Mini kits, depending on cell number. To prevent cross-contamination, each cell subset was processed individually, whereas patient and healthy donor samples were processed jointly. The immunoSEQ multiplex PCR was used to amplify TCRB sequences from cDNA, generating 87-bp fragments that spanned the CDR3 region. Sequencing of the amplicons was performed on the Illumina HiSeq platform. The authors' analysis ran thus. Synthetic template baselines were used to correct PCR bias computationally, reads within Hamming distance 2 were collapsed together, and singletons that could not be merged were discarded. Reads were aligned to IMGT to assign V, D and J genes, CDR3 length, and insertions or deletions at six rearrangement sites. Clonotype counts were normalized to sorted cell number within each subset before computing true diversity and Gini coefficients with the tcR R package. Repertoire sharing was quantified using the overlap coefficient calculated on TCRB nucleotide sequences. Out-of-frame TCRB sequences from naive cells were analyzed as a proxy for the pre-selection repertoire. Imported from immuneACCESS, the table was reduced by TCRdb to in-frame sequences with V and J called. These copies leave out some clones; in studies compared against another copy, an unresolved V gene accounts for under half, and the cause of the remainder is not known. The V and J calls and the clone size are those of that table, but D and trimming were determined from the DNA. This sample holds about 250,000 clones; 13% to 15% were observed only once. Around 0.03% of the sample goes to the ten largest clones.

This clone was counted only a few times. Which antigen it targets is not known. Per-base qualities were not stored, and no clone one base away is much larger. Sample: naive CD4+ T cells from blood. The cell subset or site label, as the study defines it: true naive CD4+ T cells. This clonotype was obtained from a woman in her forties in good health.

The CDR3 reads CASTSQGHVTGELFF. The DNA sequence is TGTGCCAGTACTTCCCAGGGGCACGTCACCGGGGAGCTGTTTTTT. The chain uses TRBV19 and TRBJ2-2; tentative D gene TRBD1, with 6 bases matching. The junction shows trimming of 7 bases on V and 4 bases on J, plus 16 bases between the germline ends. Per the germline V gene (reference sequence), LNHDA is the CDR1 and SQIVND is the CDR2. From its cysteine to its phenylalanine, the CDR3 spans 15 amino acids. Of the read, only the CDR3 DNA is kept; its 45 bases are in frame from base 1.